These 31 T cell receptor beta chains were sequenced from one sample in a study of T cell repertoires in cytomegalovirus infection (dated by TCRdb to 2018 to 2020). These reads were obtained on an Illumina HiSeq 1500. TCRdb cleaned the public reads at Q25 with fastp, built clones with MiXCR and kept in-frame beta chains. Identical CDR3 protein sequences are pooled into one entry, listed with their most common genes and DNA. The sample table holds roughly 300,000 distinct CDR3 sequences, of which more than 8% were seen once. Over 3.5% of the sample is held by the ten biggest clonotypes. Sequenced sample: PBMCs. The receptor set was obtained from a human donor in good health (CMV status not recorded). Some clones in this sample may be carry-over from other donors' samples.

This clonotype was counted many times. The rearrangement joins TRBV7-9 to TRBJ2-1; 13 nucleotides match TRBD2. Unmatched junction bases numbered 12, after V lost 5 bases and J lost 5 bases. The germline V gene has CDR1 SEHNR and CDR2 FQNEAQ (reference sequence). The CDR3 has 18 residues. The CDR3 DNA is TGTGCCAGCAGCCTAACCCTAGGACTAGCGGGAGTCAACAATGAGCAGTTCTTC. Translated, it gives CASSLTLGLAGVNNEQFF.

This clonotype was detected only a few times. The DNA is left out, because the CDR3 cannot be placed on it with certainty; the CDR3 is given as TCRdb lists it. J is TRBJ1-1 and V is TRBV29-1. Germline CDR1 and CDR2: SQVTM and ANQGSEA. A total of 9 residues make up the CDR3, ends included. CDR3 sequence: CSVGGGTFF.

The chain carries TRBV28 and TRBJ2-7, with D unresolved. CDR3 length equals 13 residues. The V gene's germline CDR1 is MDHEN and CDR2 SYDVKM. With 6 bases removed from V and 5 bases from J, the gap between germline ends came to 14 bases. CDR3 sequence reads: CASRPPEKNEQYF. The CDR3 DNA is TGTGCCAGCAGGCCACCGGAAAAAAACGAGCAGTACTTC. Using reference TRBV28 and TRBJ2-7 for the parts outside the CDR3, the full variable domain is DVKVTQSSRYLVKRTGEKVFLECVQDMDHENMFWYRQDPGLGLRLIYFSYDVKMKEKGDIPEGYSVSREKKERFSLILESASTNQTSMYLCASRPPEKNEQYFGPGTRLTVT.

The CDR3 DNA reads as TGTGCCAGCAGCCTTAGCCGACGCGAGCAGTACTTC. This sequence encodes CASSLSRREQYF. This chain joins TRBV11-2 and TRBJ2-7; D is undetermined. Germline lookup yields CDR1 SGHAT and CDR2 FQNNGV. There are 12 residues in the CDR3. Trimming left V 5 bases short and J 6 bases short, with 11 bases between. Filled out from reference TRBV11-2 and TRBJ2-7, the complete variable domain reads EAGVAQSPRYKIIEKRQSVAFWCNPISGHATLYWYQQILGQGPKLLIQFQNNGVVDDSQLPKDRFSAERLKGVDSTLKIQPAKLEDSAVYLCASSLSRREQYFGPGTRLTVT.

To note about this clonotype: This sequence may be a read error, since a much larger clone differs from it by one base. The V gene is TRBV7-6, the J gene TRBJ2-1; no clear D gene. The J call could be wrong; TRBJ2-7 is a better fit for the DNA end. Germline V CDR1 and CDR2: SGHVS, FNYEAQ. This CDR3 region has 13 residues. The CDR3: CASSPRSTNEQYF. CDR3 DNA: TGTGCCAGCAGCCCCCGCTCTACCAATGAGCAGTACTTC.

This clonotype was counted at least ten times. The gene calls are TRBV7-2 and TRBJ2-1, with D maybe TRBD1 (6 bases). The V end was cut by 1 base, the J end by 7 bases, with 14 bases between. This CDR3 is built from 15 residues. Germline-derived CDR1 and CDR2 are SGHTA and FQGNSA. In DNA, the CDR3 is TGTGCCAGCAGCTTAGTTACAGGGCTGGGAAATGAGCAGTTCTTC. This translates into CASSLVTGLGNEQFF.

This clonotype was seen many times. Here the CDR3 reads CASSLQSGLDEQFF. DNA for the CDR3: TGTGCCAGCAGCTTACAGTCGGGGTTGGATGAGCAGTTCTTC. This chain links TRBV7-8 with TRBJ2-1; tentative D call: TRBD2 (5 bases). CDR1 SGHVS and CDR2 FQNEAQ come from the germline V gene. CDR3 size: 14 residues. Trimming removed 2 bases from V and 8 bases from J, with 13 bases in between. Using reference TRBV7-8 and TRBJ2-1 for the parts outside the CDR3, the full variable domain is GAGVSQSPRYKVAKRGQDVALRCDPISGHVSLFWYQQALGQGPEFLTYFQNEAQLDKSGLPSDRFFAERPEGSVSTLKIQRTQQEDSAVYLCASSLQSGLDEQFFGPGTRLTVL.

This clonotype was observed a handful of times. This chain uses TRBV19 with TRBJ2-7, with 7 bases identical to TRBD2. The CDR3 consists of 17 residues. Trimming removed 3 bases from V and 5 bases from J; junction bases left unmatched: 16. Germline lookup yields CDR1 LNHDA and CDR2 SQIVND (reference sequence). The CDR3, as DNA: TGTGCCAGTAGTATCAGGGCGGCGGGAGAAGGGCGAAACGAGCAGTACTTC. Translation gives CASSIRAAGEGRNEQYF.

This clonotype has a count of ten or more. The genes are TRBV4-2 and TRBJ1-2; D is uncertain. The CDR3 sequence is 16 residues long. Trimming pared 4 bases from V and 0 bases from J, leaving 15 bases between. CDR1 is LGHNA and CDR2 is YNFKEQ in the germline V gene. The CDR3 sequence is CASSPLGQTTNYGYTF. For the CDR3, the DNA is TGTGCCAGCAGCCCCCTCGGGCAGACCACTAACTATGGCTACACCTTC.

The chain uses TRBV10-3 and TRBJ2-7; possible D gene TRBD2, 6 bases. From germline, CDR1 is ENHRY and CDR2 SYGVKD. V gave up 4 bases and J gave up 4 bases, with 8 bases separating them. The CDR3 has 12 residues. CDR3 coding DNA: TGTGCCATCAGTGTAGGAGGGTACGAGCAGTACTTC. Translated: CAISVGGYEQYF.

This clonotype was seen at least ten times. V usage is TRBV15 and J usage is TRBJ2-7; D gene unclear. The CDR3 is made up of 13 amino acids. V was cut by 0 bases and J by 2 bases, with 5 bases left in between. Looked up from germline, CDR1 is LNHNV and CDR2 is YYDKDF (reference sequence). For the CDR3, the DNA is TGTGCCACCAGCAGAGATAAGCCCTACGAGCAGTACTTC. The encoded protein is CATSRDKPYEQYF.

The sample holds many counts of this clonotype. This chain joins TRBV7-2 and TRBJ2-7; 13 nucleotides line up with TRBD2. The CDR3 has 16 residues. With V trimmed by 2 bases and J by 2 bases, 3 bases remained unmatched. Germline CDR1 and CDR2: SGHTA and FQGNSA. CDR3: CASSLLTSGGPYEQYF. The CDR3 DNA sequence: TGTGCCAGCAGCTTACTGACTAGCGGGGGGCCCTACGAGCAGTACTTC. The entire variable domain, with the rest obtained from reference TRBV7-2 and TRBJ2-7, is as follows: GAGVSQSPSNKVTEKGKDVELRCDPISGHTALYWYRQSLGQGLEFLIYFQGNSAPDKSGLPSDRFSAERTGGSVSTLTIQRTQQEDSAVYLCASSLLTSGGPYEQYFGPGTRLTVT.

This clonotype was detected a few times. The chain recombines TRBV6-2 or TRBV6-3 with TRBJ2-7, with 9 bases lining up with TRBD1. J lost 7 bases, V lost 10 bases, and 11 bases had no gene match. The V gene's germline CDR1 is MNHEY and CDR2 SVGEGT. This CDR3 contains 13 residues. In nucleotides, the CDR3 is TGTGCCACCTCCGGGACAGGGTTGAGTGAGCAGTACTTC. The encoded protein is CATSGTGLSEQYF.

The chain uses TRBV29-1 and TRBJ1-1; D unclear. The germline V gene encodes CDR1 SQVTM and CDR2 ANQGSEA. The CDR3 extends over 14 amino acids. V was cut by 6 bases and J by 3 bases, with 17 bases left in between. The CDR3 protein is CSVGGTQLYTEAFF. The CDR3 DNA follows: TGCAGCGTGGGCGGAACGCAGCTGTACACTGAAGCTTTCTTT. Together with reference TRBV29-1 and TRBJ1-1, the CDR3 gives the full variable domain: SAVISQKPSRDICQRGTSLTIQCQVDSQVTMMFWYRQQPGQSLTLIATANQGSEATYESGFVIDKFPISRPNLTFSTLTVSNMSPEDSSIYLCSVGGTQLYTEAFFGQGTRLTVV.

In its sample, this clonotype was seen many times. The V and J genes are TRBV11-2 and TRBJ2-1; possibly TRBD2 for D (5 bases). There are 14 residues in the CDR3. V shed 1 base and J shed 6 bases, with 10 bases lying between them. Germline assignment: CDR1 SGHAT and CDR2 FQNNGV. The CDR3 region is CASSLAGVANEQFF. CDR3 nucleotide sequence: TGTGCCAGCAGCTTAGCCGGGGTAGCCAATGAGCAGTTCTTC.

In this sample, this clonotype turned up many times. The J gene is TRBJ1-1, the V gene TRBV7-9; D possibly corresponds to TRBD1 (6 bases). Trimming pared 5 bases from V and 0 bases from J, leaving 25 bases between. Per the germline V gene, CDR1 is SEHNR and CDR2 is FQNEAQ (reference sequence). The CDR3 is 19 residues long. The CDR3 sequence is CASSPQSGQKAGMNTEAFF. The CDR3 coding sequence is TGTGCCAGCAGCCCCCAATCAGGACAGAAAGCGGGAATGAACACTGAAGCTTTCTTT.

This clonotype has more than one count but fewer than ten. The chain couples TRBV29-1 to TRBJ2-3; no reliable D call. V was clipped by 3 bases and J by 3 bases, with 7 bases between them. Germline V gene lookup returns CDR1 SQVTM and CDR2 ANQGSEA. There are 12 residues in the CDR3. The CDR3 DNA sequence: TGCAGCGTTGATACGGGTACAGATACGCAGTATTTT. Its protein is CSVDTGTDTQYF.

This clonotype was seen many times. This chain connects TRBV7-2 to TRBJ2-3; 9 nucleotides align to TRBD2. The CDR3 extends over 14 amino acids. Trimming removed 5 bases from V and 6 bases from J; junction bases left unmatched: 6. Germline values: CDR1 SGHTA, CDR2 FQGNSA. The CDR3 loop reads CASSRGGVVDTQYF. The CDR3, as DNA: TGTGCCAGCAGCCGCGGGGGGGTAGTCGATACGCAGTATTTT.

This clonotype was detected only a few times. The chain recombines TRBV6-6 with TRBJ2-5; TRBD2 agrees at 7 bases. J lost 2 bases, V lost 9 bases, and 9 bases had no gene match. The CDR3 spans 14 residues. The V gene's germline CDR1 is MNHNY and CDR2 SVGAGI (reference sequence). This CDR3 is CASIRSGLQETQYF. CDR3 in DNA: TGTGCCAGTATCCGTAGCGGGTTACAAGAGACCCAGTACTTC.

This clonotype was seen more than once but under ten times. This rearrangement joins TRBV4-3 to TRBJ1-1; D not certain. Trimming removed 4 bases at V and 7 bases at J, with 16 bases between. The V gene's germline CDR1 is LGHNA and CDR2 YSLEER. The CDR3 covers 14 residues. This CDR3 reads CASSPDARRSEAFF. The CDR3 nucleotides read TGCGCCAGCAGCCCCGATGCACGGAGAAGTGAAGCTTTCTTT.

This clonotype was recorded a few times. The rearrangement uses TRBV19 and TRBJ2-1, with 11 positions matching TRBD2. The J segment lost 6 bases and the V segment lost 5 bases, leaving 9 bases of the junction unmatched. CDR1 is LNHDA and CDR2 is SQIVND in the germline V gene (reference sequence). The CDR3 contains 16 residues. The CDR3 DNA reads as TGTGCCAGTAGTCTTGATAGCGGGAGGGCAGGCAATGAGCAGTTCTTC. Its translation: CASSLDSGRAGNEQFF.

In its sample, this clonotype was seen many times. V gene TRBV29-1 combines with J gene TRBJ2-7; 8 bases map to TRBD1. The length of the CDR3 is 18 residues. Germline loops: CDR1 SQVTM, CDR2 ANQGSEA. V lost 4 bases and J lost 5; bases outside the gene matches: 22. The CDR3 DNA reads TGCAGCGTTGTCGGGGGACGAGCACCGGGACAGGTCAGGAACGAGCAGTACTTC. It is translated as CSVVGGRAPGQVRNEQYF.

The V call is TRBV7-3, the J call TRBJ2-1; 10 bases fit TRBD2. CDR3 length: 16 amino acids. The ends lost 4 bases at V and 1 base at J; junction bases unmatched: 4. The germline V gene has CDR1 SGHTA and CDR2 FQGTGA. The CDR3 spells CASSWTSGRSYNEQFF. The CDR3 DNA reads TGTGCCAGCAGCTGGACTAGCGGTAGGTCCTACAATGAGCAGTTCTTC.

The V and J genes are TRBV7-9 and TRBJ2-5; D gene unclear. The length of the CDR3 is 8 residues. Germline lookup yields CDR1 SEHNR and CDR2 FQNEAQ (reference sequence). V lost 10 bases, J lost 14 bases, and 11 bases lay in between. The CDR3 DNA is TGTGCCACCCACTTCAAATACTTC. It encodes CATHFKYF.

Ten or more counts support this clonotype. This chain joins TRBV7-2 and TRBJ1-1; TRBD1 matches 7 bases. This CDR3 spans 17 amino acids. Germline V lookup: CDR1 SGHTA, CDR2 FQGNSA. V was clipped by 1 base and J by 1 base; unmatched bases: 9. CDR3: CASSLGRDREANTEAFF. In DNA form, the CDR3 reads TGTGCCAGCAGCTTAGGCCGGGACAGAGAAGCGAACACTGAAGCTTTCTTT.

V usage is TRBV15 and J usage is TRBJ1-2; D call uncertain. The CDR3 covers 13 residues. Germline V gene lookup returns CDR1 LNHNV and CDR2 YYDKDF (reference sequence). The V end was cut by 3 bases, the J end by 4 bases, with 9 bases between. As DNA, the CDR3 is TGTGCCACCAGCAGTGCTGTTGGCTATGGCTACACCTTC. This codes for CATSSAVGYGYTF.

This clonotype was observed many times. The chain recombines TRBV19 with TRBJ1-1, with 12 bases aligning to TRBD1. CDR1 is LNHDA and CDR2 is SQIVND in the germline V gene (reference sequence). Trimming cost V 7 bases and J 0 bases; bases outside gene matches: 9. The length of the CDR3 is 17 residues. For the CDR3, the DNA is TGTGCCAGTAAGGGGGGACAGGGGGCTCCCATGAACACTGAAGCTTTCTTT. It translates to CASKGGQGAPMNTEAFF. The entire variable domain, with the rest obtained from reference TRBV19 and TRBJ1-1, is as follows: DGGITQSPKYLFRKEGQNVTLSCEQNLNHDAMYWYRQDPGQGLRLIYYSQIVNDFQKGDIAEGYSVSREKKESFPLTVTSAQKNPTAFYLCASKGGQGAPMNTEAFFGQGTRLTVV.

This clonotype was seen at least ten times. The V and J genes are TRBV6-2 or TRBV6-3 and TRBJ1-2; D uncertain. CDR3 size: 16 residues. In germline, CDR1 is MNHEY, CDR2 SVGEGT. Trimming removed 6 bases at V and 3 bases at J, with 20 bases between. The CDR3 loop is CASSLVGSTHHYGYTF. The CDR3 region has the DNA TGTGCCAGCAGCCTAGTTGGGTCAACACACCACTATGGCTACACCTTC.

This clonotype was seen at least ten times. This chain connects TRBV7-8 to TRBJ2-7; TRBD1 agrees at 10 bases. The ends lost 0 bases at V and 7 bases at J; junction bases unmatched: 6. CDR3 length: 15 amino acids. CDR1 is SGHVS, CDR2 FQNEAQ, per germline. DNA of the CDR3: TGTGCCAGCAGCTTAGCGGGGACAGGGGTGGGAGAGCAGTACTTC. It yields the protein CASSLAGTGVGEQYF.

The chain is built from TRBV5-4 and TRBJ1-2, with D hard to call. Germline CDR1 and CDR2: SGHNT and YYREEE (reference sequence). CDR3 length: 11 amino acids. Trimming shortened V by 4 bases and J by 6 bases, and 7 bases separated the two germline ends. CDR3 nucleotide sequence: TGTGCCAGCAGCCGAGCAGATGGCTACACCTTC. Its translation is CASSRADGYTF.

This rearrangement joins TRBV10-3 to TRBJ2-7, with 8 bases aligning to TRBD1. Germline CDR1 reads ENHRY; CDR2 reads SYGVKD. V trimming: 3 bases; J trimming: 8 bases; junction bases outside the gene matches: 12. This CDR3 has 15 amino acids. The CDR3, as DNA: TGTGCCATCAGTGAAGCTGACAGGGGAATTTACAAGCAGTACTTC. As protein: CAISEADRGIYKQYF.